This note documents a single T cell receptor (beta chain) sequence. The antigen it recognizes is unknown. No per-base quality is available; no much larger clone lies one base away. These data are taken from a study of T cell responses to AZD1222 COVID-19 vaccine (TCRdb year 2021). Regarding the study in general: TCR sequencing was performed for 230 to 250 trial participants, of whom some 200 were given two doses of AZD1222 and 26 were given two doses of MenACWY control vaccine. Trial participants were enrolled by age into 18-55, 56-69 and 70-plus year subgroups, with approximately 160, 26 and 62 TCR-sequenced participants respectively. Paper-wide results and their limitations: In the small 56-69-year group, the increase in depth fell short of significance, most likely because of low power. Conclusions about previously exposed vaccinees were limited because only six AZD1222 recipients were SARS-CoV-2 seropositive at baseline. The vaccine-associated CD4 TCRs covered the entire spike protein, and the dominant responses fell in regions 160-218 and 743-854. Because no samples from the day 14 peak response were available, repertoires could be characterized only after the peak T cell response. A significant rise in spike-specific TCR breadth and depth was observed after two AZD1222 doses relative to day 0 and relative to MenACWY recipients. Nearly half of unique spike-specific TCRs reportedly recognized epitopes outside regions mutated in the B.1.351 and B.1.1.7 variants. Participants were mostly white British and included more females than males, and it was suggested by the authors that clonal diversity may have been underestimated.

Including the terminal cysteine and phenylalanine, the CDR3 comprises 14 residues. Only the CDR3 portion is preserved as DNA: 42 bases, with reading frame beginning at the first base. From a lookup of the germline V gene, CDR1 and CDR2 are LGHNA and YSLEER. V and J are truncated by 2 bases and 9 bases respectively, leaving an intervening sequence of 11 bases. According to the study, the label for this sample's time point signals: about 28 days (+/-7) after the second vaccine dose. Because spike-specific TCR depth and breadth did not differ between the two schedules, AZD1222 recipients who got a second dose at roughly 4 weeks were pooled with those who got a second dose at roughly 12 weeks. The vaccinee samples were drawn from two UK trials, COV001 and COV002, one of which was a single-blind randomized controlled phase 2/3 trial testing AZD1222 (ChAdOx1 nCoV-19) in healthy adults. For TCRbeta chain sequencing, PBMC samples were collected from trial participants at day 0 and at day 28 after the second dose.

The CDR3 regions of human TCRbeta chains were analyzed by immunosequencing. As for the authors' bioinformatics: Repertoire TCRs were checked for matches against a reference library of SARS-CoV-2-specific TCRs that had been generated using the MIRA antigen-specificity platform. Breadth was defined as the fraction of unique TCRs that were SARS-CoV-2-associated. Depth was defined as the fraction of total T cells that were SARS-CoV-2-associated. Using the MIRA data, each spike-specific TCR was assigned both to the spike region to which the TCR was reactive and to a CD4 or CD8 class. Log10-transformed breadth and depth values were compared by one-way ANOVA with Sidak's multiple comparisons tests. TCRdb mirrors the immuneACCESS table, restricted to in-frame sequences. Some clones are absent from its copies; in checked studies, under half trace to an unresolved V gene, and the reason for the others is unknown. The V and J calls and clone size were taken over from that table, and D and trimming were inferred from the DNA. Across this sample there are approximately 120,000 clones, with 70% to 85% seen only once. In total, the top ten clones hold around a quarter of the sample.

This sample comprised peripheral blood, obtained 28 days after the second AZD1222 dose. The clonotype comes from an adult who received the AZD1222 COVID-19 vaccine. The sequence joins TRBV4-3 to TRBJ1-6, with the D gene not confidently named. The CDR3 amino acid sequence is: CASSQQGLASPLHF. DNA sequence: TGCGCCAGCAGCCAACAAGGGCTTGCTTCACCCCTCCACTTT.